The source of this T cell receptor (beta chain) is a study of T cell repertoires in cytomegalovirus infection. Across the whole study: An indication of both CMV infection and matching HLA type came from public TCR beta signatures. The study, taken as a whole, reports: People with CMV and the relevant HLA were identified by cumulative public TCR beta family frequency. HLA-C-restricted CMV-specific TCR beta clonotypes prevailed in the ex vivo response.

Comment on this clonotype: Its specificity is unknown.

In germline, CDR1 is KGHDR, CDR2 SFDVKD. J lost 10 bases, V lost 3 bases, and 3 bases had no gene match. The CDR3 extends over 14 amino acids. MiXCR, applied by TCRdb to the reads, yields one record per CDR3 protein. The sample lists about 60,000 distinct CDR3 sequences, approximately 36% occurring once. The sequence was obtained from a human donor in good health (CMV status not recorded). Some clones in this sample may be carry-over from other donors' samples. Sequenced: PBMCs, sequenced either directly or after in vitro stimulation (not recorded which). The V call is TRBV24-1, the J call TRBJ2-1, with 12 bases that match TRBD2. CDR3 region: CATSDPGTSGEQFF. CDR3 DNA sequence: TGTGCCACCAGTGATCCCGGGACTAGCGGGGAGCAGTTCTTC.